This T cell receptor beta chain was identified during a study of shared clonotypes between healthy human individuals. Study summary: CD4 naive and memory got three plates each, CD8 naive two, CD8 memory one.

Naive CD8 cells, CD45RO-negative and positively selected for CCR7, excluded terminally differentiated effector memory CD45RA+ cells. V lost 1 base and J lost 3, with 8 bases in between. The CDR3 is 14 residues long. Germline CDR1 reads MGHRA; CDR2 reads YSYEKL. Deep-level running was used for the assay. Only in-frame clones appear in the TCRdb table, and some are missing; sequencing was by immunoSEQ multiplex PCR. This sample yields 750,000 to 1,000,000 clones, of which 80% to 95% are seen a single time; 24% belongs to the top ten. A remark on this clone: Distinct nucleotide sequences in the sample also encode this CDR3.

Source material: naive CD8+ T cells sorted from blood. The sequence was collected from a man aged 25-40 years in good health. The rearrangement links TRBV4-1 to TRBJ2-3; the D gene is possibly TRBD2 (5 bases). CDR3 sequence reads: CASSQGPGTDTQYF. The DNA for the CDR3 is TGCGCCAGCAGCCAAGGTCCGGGGACAGATACGCAGTATTTT.